Presented here are 5 T cell receptor beta chains from one specimen sequenced in a study of cytomegalovirus exposure and HLA in healthy donors. PCR employed 60 Vbeta and 13 Jbeta primers. Clones were sequenced by immunoSEQ multiplex PCR, and TCRdb holds only the in-frame ones, with some missing. The profile shows about 160,000 clones, 60% to 75% of them singletons. Source material: PBMCs. The origin of the receptors is a woman aged 45-59 years in good health and CMV-seropositive.

V and J are TRBV15 and TRBJ1-5, with D perhaps TRBD1 (6 bases). CDR3 length equals 16 residues. Trimming took 5 bases from V and 0 from J, leaving 14 bases between them. Germline assignment: CDR1 LNHNV and CDR2 YYDKDF (reference sequence). The CDR3 here is CATSGGADYSNQPQHF. The CDR3 DNA reads TGTGCCACCAGCGGGGGGGCGGACTATAGCAATCAGCCCCAGCATTTT.

The V and J genes are TRBV30 and TRBJ2-2, with TRBD1 matching 9 bases. The CDR3 is 15 residues long. Trimming took 5 bases from V and 3 from J; bases not matched to a gene: 7. Germline values: CDR1 GTSNPN, CDR2 SVGIG (reference sequence). The CDR3 spells CAWGPRDRDTGELFF. The CDR3 nucleotides read TGTGCCTGGGGGCCTAGGGACAGGGACACCGGGGAGCTGTTTTTT.

This chain links TRBV5-6 with TRBJ1-2; unclear D gene. V was pared by 0 bases and J by 5 bases, with 8 bases between. Germline V gives CDR1 SGHDT, CDR2 YYEEEE. The CDR3 sequence is 13 residues long. The CDR3, as DNA: TGTGCCAGCAGCTTGGACAGCAATTATGGCTACACCTTC. It specifies CASSLDSNYGYTF.

The V gene is TRBV6-5, the J gene TRBJ1-6; 7 bases are a match to TRBD1. Germline trimming cut 2 bases from V and 7 bases from J; bases unmatched to any gene: 5. The CDR3 loop spans 15 amino acids. Per germline, CDR1 MNHEY and CDR2 SVGAGI. As DNA, the CDR3 is TGTGCCAGCAGTTACCGATCCAGGGGGAATTCACCCCTCCACTTT. This sequence encodes CASSYRSRGNSPLHF.

The J gene is TRBJ1-1, the V gene TRBV30; D may be TRBD1 (6 bases). The ends were cut back, 1 base at V and 3 bases at J, with 9 bases in the middle. The CDR3 is made up of 13 amino acids. The V gene's germline CDR1 is GTSNPN and CDR2 SVGIG (reference sequence). In DNA, the CDR3 is TGTGCCTGGAGTGGACAGGAGTACACTGAAGCTTTCTTT. Protein: CAWSGQEYTEAFF. The full variable domain, in which reference TRBV30 and TRBJ1-1 provide the parts outside the CDR3, is SQTIHQWPATLVQPVGSPLSLECTVEGTSNPNLYWYRQAAGRGLQLLFYSVGIGQISSEVPQNLSASRPQDRQFILSSKKLLLSDSGFYLCAWSGQEYTEAFFGQGTRLTVV.